This TCR beta chain was sequenced for a study of CD8+CD57+ T cells in acquired aplastic anemia. Across the study: When averaged, DNA from sorted CD4+ and CD8+ cells came to approximately 3 ug.

Study outcomes and limitations: A significant difference in CD8+ Simpson's diversity between patients and controls was not found.

This clonotype occurred a few times. Its target is unknown. TCR beta VDJ and CDR3 profiling used genomic DNA as template. TCRdb re-analysed the reads in MiXCR, keeping a single row per CDR3 protein. This table has tens of thousands of distinct CDR3 sequences, 40% to 50% appearing once. The source is a human donor in good health, serving as a control. Sequencing was performed on sorted CD4+, CD8+, or CD8+CD57+ T cells (not recorded which) from PBMCs.

This chain's CDR3 is CAWSVGTTNEKLFF. DNA for the CDR3: TGTGCCTGGAGTGTAGGGACAACTAATGAAAAACTGTTTTTT. This chain links TRBV30 with TRBJ1-4; no reliable D call. The CDR3 consists of 14 residues. CDR1 and CDR2 (germline): GTSNPN, SVGIG (reference sequence). V gave up 0 bases and J gave up 0 bases, with 5 bases separating them.